This T cell receptor beta chain is from a study of PD-L1 blockade in urothelial cancer. The germline CDR1 and CDR2 sequences are MNHEY and SMNVEV (reference sequence). CDR3 length: 15 amino acids. Trimming cost V 6 bases and J 4 bases, with 15 bases left between them. Described time point: pretreatment peripheral blood. Locally advanced or metastatic urothelial carcinoma was diagnosed in the patients. Synthetic analogs of TCR templates were spiked into every PCR. Clones were sequenced by immunoSEQ multiplex PCR, and TCRdb holds only the in-frame ones, with some missing. The sample consists of about 52,000 clones, about 80% of them appearing once.

This sequence joins TRBV27 and TRBJ2-2; the D gene is possibly TRBD2 (5 bases). The TCR comes from a man aged 50 or older with urothelial cancer. Sequenced here: PBMCs, sampled around atezolizumab (anti-PD-L1) treatment. CDR3 region: CASSINGLGTGELFF. The CDR3, as DNA: TGTGCCAGCAGCATTAACGGACTTGGCACCGGGGAGCTGTTTTTT.